A single sample is the source of the 25 T cell receptor beta chains below, sequenced in a study of shared clonotypes between healthy human individuals. Only in-frame clones appear in the TCRdb table, and some are missing; sequencing was by immunoSEQ multiplex PCR. The sample lists some 1 million clones, approximately 72% occurring once. The material sequenced was memory CD4+ T cells sorted from blood. The sample's subset: CD45RA-negative fraction. The receptor source for this set is a man aged 18 to 29 in good health.

As for this clone: The same CDR3 arises from other DNA sequences in this sample as well. This chain uses TRBV7-2 with TRBJ1-6; D is uncertain. CDR3 length equals 17 residues. The V end lost 1 base, the J end lost 0 bases, and 10 bases lay between the germline ends. Germline-derived CDR1 and CDR2 are SGHTA and FQGNSA. The CDR3 sequence is CASSLDVGSSYNSPLHF. In DNA, the CDR3 is TGTGCCAGCAGCTTAGACGTCGGAAGCTCCTATAATTCACCCCTCCACTTT.

This clone occurred a few times. The J gene is TRBJ2-7, the V gene TRBV5-6; D might be TRBD2 (6 bases). The CDR3 runs 15 residues. V lost 4 bases to trimming and J lost 0 bases, with 14 bases between them. The germline CDR1 and CDR2 sequences are SGHDT and YYEEEE. The CDR3: CASSPGDMVSYEQYF. CDR3 DNA sequence: TGTGCCAGCAGCCCGGGGGATATGGTCTCCTACGAGCAGTACTTC.

This clone appeared a few times. The V and J genes are TRBV10-3 and TRBJ1-1; D is perhaps TRBD1 (6 bases). V was clipped by 4 bases and J by 0 bases, with 12 bases between them. The CDR3 is 15 residues long. CDR1 ENHRY and CDR2 SYGVKD come from the germline V gene. This CDR3 is CAISARQVMNTEAFF. DNA of the CDR3: TGTGCCATCAGTGCCCGACAGGTTATGAACACTGAAGCTTTCTTT.

V is TRBV12-5 and J is TRBJ2-5; a possible D gene is TRBD1 (7 bases). The germline CDR1 and CDR2 sequences are LGHNT and FRNRAP. Trimming took off 0 bases at V and 5 bases at J, with 16 bases between the two ends. The length of the CDR3 is 16 residues. CDR3 in DNA: TGTGCTAGTGGTTTGGTAATCGGCCAGGGGGGCGAGACCCAGTACTTC. It codes for CASGLVIGQGGETQYF.

V usage is TRBV25-1 and J usage is TRBJ1-1; 7 nucleotides line up with TRBD1. Germline CDR1 MGHDK, CDR2 SYGVNS. The CDR3 sequence is 13 residues long. With 6 bases clipped from V and 4 bases from J, the junction kept 5 bases outside the gene matches. CDR3 sequence reads: CASSKRQGTEAFF. The DNA for the CDR3 is TGTGCCAGCAGCAAGAGACAGGGCACTGAAGCTTTCTTT.

This clone was observed a few times. Other DNA sequences within the sample encode an identical CDR3. The chain employs TRBV5-4 and TRBJ2-3; possibly TRBD2 for D (6 bases). Looked up from germline, CDR1 is SGHNT and CDR2 is YYREEE (reference sequence). Trimming pared 4 bases from V and 1 base from J, leaving 10 bases between. The CDR3 extends over 14 amino acids. The CDR3 reads CASSGRDRTDTQYF. The CDR3 nucleotides are TGTGCCAGCAGCGGGCGGGACCGCACAGATACGCAGTATTTT.

The chain joins TRBV11-2 to TRBJ2-2; D not resolved. Trimming stripped 0 bases from V and 2 bases from J, with 7 bases between. Germline values: CDR1 SGHAT, CDR2 FQNNGV. The CDR3 has 15 residues. The CDR3 DNA follows: TGTGCCAGCAGCTTAGAACCGCTCAACACCGGGGAGCTGTTTTTT. Translation: CASSLEPLNTGELFF.

This chain's CDR3 is CASSIDPTGRYGYTF. The CDR3 nucleotides read TGTGCCAGTAGTATAGATCCGACAGGACGCTATGGCTACACCTTC. V is TRBV19 and J is TRBJ1-2; tentatively, D is TRBD1 (6 bases). The germline gives CDR1 LNHDA, CDR2 SQIVND (reference sequence). The V end was cut by 0 bases, the J end by 4 bases, with 12 bases between. The CDR3 totals 15 residues.

The chain carries TRBV29-1 and TRBJ2-1, with TRBD2 matching 8 bases. The CDR3 consists of 16 residues. Per germline, CDR1 SQVTM and CDR2 ANQGSEA. Trimming cost V 0 bases and J 4 bases; bases outside gene matches: 8. CDR3 sequence: CSVEDLGTSGYNEQFF. The CDR3 coding sequence is TGCAGCGTTGAAGATCTGGGCACTAGCGGTTACAATGAGCAGTTCTTC.

This clone came up many times. Other DNA sequences in this specimen translate into the identical CDR3. The chain has TRBV18 and TRBJ2-5; no firm D call. The V end was cut by 5 bases, the J end by 5 bases, with 6 bases between. The germline V gene encodes CDR1 KGHSH and CDR2 LQKENI. This CDR3 comprises 11 residues. CDR3 loop: CASSSEETQYF. The CDR3 DNA reads as TGTGCCAGCTCATCCGAGGAGACCCAGTACTTC.

This clone showed up just once. The V and J genes are TRBV27 and TRBJ1-5; D is possibly TRBD1 (6 bases). Germline-derived CDR1 and CDR2 are MNHEY and SMNVEV (reference sequence). The CDR3 consists of 17 residues. Trimming removed 2 bases at V and 4 bases at J, with 18 bases between. The CDR3, as DNA: TGTGCCAGCAGTTTAAAGGCCGAGACAGGTGCTAATCAGCCCCAGCATTTT. As protein: CASSLKAETGANQPQHF.

This sequence joins TRBV10-3 and TRBJ1-2; 10 nucleotides agree with TRBD1. Germline V gene data show CDR1 as ENHRY and CDR2 as SYGVKD. With 2 bases clipped from V and 7 bases from J, the junction kept 7 bases outside the gene matches. The length of the CDR3 is 15 residues. CDR3 nucleotides: TGTGCCATCAGTGAGGTCGGGACAGGGGTCAGTGGCTACACCTTC. Amino acids: CAISEVGTGVSGYTF.

With respect to this clone: The same CDR3 arises from other DNA sequences in this sample as well. The chain uses TRBV18 and TRBJ1-2; a possible D gene is TRBD1 (5 bases). V was clipped by 2 bases and J by 2 bases, with 9 bases between them. Germline V CDR1 and CDR2: KGHSH, LQKENI. The CDR3 runs to 14 residues. The CDR3 bases are TGTGCCAGCTCACCAGCAGGGAGCAACTATGGCTACACCTTC. Amino acid sequence: CASSPAGSNYGYTF.

V and J are TRBV19 and TRBJ2-2, with TRBD2 matching 10 bases. The germline V gene has CDR1 LNHDA and CDR2 SQIVND (reference sequence). CDR3 length equals 16 residues. Unmatched junction bases numbered 12, after V lost 7 bases and J lost 7 bases. CDR3 sequence: CASTLLAGDRVGELFF. CDR3 sequence (DNA): TGTGCCAGTACTCTTCTAGCGGGAGATAGGGTCGGGGAGCTGTTTTTT.

This rearrangement joins TRBV9 to TRBJ2-3; D call uncertain. The CDR3 is 13 residues long. From germline, CDR1 is SGDLS and CDR2 YYNGEE. Trimming removed 3 bases from V and 3 bases from J, with 8 bases in between. CDR3 coding DNA: TGTGCCAGCAGCGCTGAAAATACAGATACGCAGTATTTT. As protein: CASSAENTDTQYF.

J is TRBJ1-4 and V is TRBV4-1; 8 bases map to TRBD1. The CDR3 covers 14 residues. Germline V gene sequence: CDR1 MGHRA, CDR2 YSYEKL. J gave up 7 bases and V 7 bases, and 8 bases lay outside the gene matches. The DNA of the CDR3 is TGCGCCAGCACCTCGGACAGGGTGGGTGAAAAACTGTTTTTT. It specifies CASTSDRVGEKLFF.

This chain links TRBV7-9 with TRBJ1-5; perhaps TRBD1 as D (5 bases). Between the trimmed V and J ends, which lost 5 bases and 0 bases, there was a span of 14 bases. Germline CDR1 and CDR2: SEHNR and FQNEAQ (reference sequence). The CDR3 loop spans 16 amino acids. In DNA, the CDR3 is TGTGCCAGCAGCATAGGAGGGGCACATAGCAATCAGCCCCAGCATTTT. Translated, it gives CASSIGGAHSNQPQHF.

The rearrangement joins TRBV6-6 to TRBJ1-2; D is perhaps TRBD1 (5 bases). The CDR3 totals 14 residues. Per the germline V gene, CDR1 is MNHNY and CDR2 is SVGAGI (reference sequence). Trimming removed 5 bases at V and 4 bases at J, with 14 bases between. The CDR3 region is CASSPPRQGYGYTF. Written as DNA, the CDR3 is TGTGCCAGCAGTCCCCCTAGGCAGGGCTATGGCTACACCTTC.

This clone came up a few times. The CDR3 carries no conserved terminal phenylalanine or tryptophan, so it likely arises from a read error. No DNA is shown, since the ends of the CDR3 on it are uncertain; the CDR3 is the one TCRdb lists. This rearrangement joins TRBV2 to TRBJ2-7; the table gives TRBD2 as D, unverified against the DNA. Per germline, CDR1 SNHLY and CDR2 FYNNEI. The CDR3 length equals 10 residues, ends included. CDR3 region: CASRLLGLVY.

The chain carries TRBV6-5 and TRBJ2-1; TRBD2 matches 10 bases. Per germline, CDR1 MNHEY and CDR2 SVGAGI. The ends lost 5 bases at V and 4 bases at J; junction bases unmatched: 2. This CDR3 is 14 amino acids long. CDR3 sequence (DNA): TGTGCCAGCAGTGGACTAGCGGCTTACAATGAGCAGTTCTTC. Amino acids: CASSGLAAYNEQFF.

The table lists this clone with a count of one. The J gene is TRBJ1-3, the V gene TRBV25-1, with 11 nucleotides matching TRBD1. The germline V gene has CDR1 MGHDK and CDR2 SYGVNS. Unmatched junction bases numbered 9, after V lost 8 bases and J lost 3 bases. The CDR3 totals 16 residues. The CDR3 DNA is TGTGCCAGCGGCGGGACAGGGGGTCGGCTTGGAAACACCATATATTTT. Amino acid sequence: CASGGTGGRLGNTIYF. Variable domain in full (rest from reference TRBV25-1 and TRBJ1-3): EADIYQTPRYLVIGTGKKITLECSQTMGHDKMYWYQQDPGMELHLIHYSYGVNSTEKGDLSSESTVSRIRTEHFPLTLESARPSHTSQYLCASGGTGGRLGNTIYFGEGSWLTVV.

Comment on this clone: The sample holds other DNA sequences that translate to the same CDR3. The chain links TRBV5-1 to TRBJ2-5, with 9 bases that match TRBD1. The CDR3 contains 13 residues. Germline V CDR1 and CDR2: SGHRS, YFSETQ. Trimming at V came to 4 bases and at J to 5 bases, leaving 3 bases not matched to a gene. CDR3 nucleotides: TGCGCCAGCAGCCCGGGACAGGGCGAGACCCAGTACTTC. It encodes CASSPGQGETQYF.

The chain has TRBV27 and TRBJ1-1; D remains unclear. Germline V gives CDR1 MNHEY, CDR2 SMNVEV (reference sequence). Deletions cut 7 bases from V and 5 bases from J, with 8 bases between. The CDR3 sequence is 11 residues long. CDR3 loop: CASKRLTEAFF. In DNA form, the CDR3 reads TGTGCCAGCAAAAGGCTTACTGAAGCTTTCTTT.

The chain is built from TRBV28 and TRBJ1-2; TRBD1 might be the D (6 bases). V gave up 6 bases and J gave up 2 bases, with 13 bases separating them. Germline CDR1 and CDR2: MDHEN and SYDVKM. CDR3 length: 14 residues. The CDR3 DNA follows: TGTGCCAGCAGCTTCCAGGGGTCCAACTATGGCTACACCTTC. It translates to CASSFQGSNYGYTF.

As to this clone: The same CDR3 can be traced to other DNA sequences in this sample. This rearrangement joins TRBV18 to TRBJ1-2; D ambiguous. This CDR3 spans 14 amino acids. Germline CDR1 KGHSH, CDR2 LQKENI. V was shortened by 1 base and J by 0 bases, with 6 bases between the two germline ends. The CDR3 reads CASSPQGANYGYTF. Written as DNA, the CDR3 is TGTGCCAGCTCACCACAGGGCGCTAACTATGGCTACACCTTC.